This T cell receptor (beta chain) was recorded in a study of T-cell memory formation after mild COVID-19. Looking at the study overall: TCR clustering was largely donor specific.

Using its own MiXCR run on the 5' RACE reads, TCRdb lists one record per CDR3 protein. The data hold about 190,000 distinct CDR3 sequences, with around 17% observed a single time. There are 16 residues in the CDR3. J gave up 1 base and V 5 bases, and 6 bases lay outside the gene matches. This clonotype was found a few times. This rearrangement joins TRBV12-3 or TRBV12-4 to TRBJ2-7, with TRBD2 identical over 12 bases. Sequencing used PBMCs or a T cell subset sorted from them (not recorded which). The clonotype was recovered from an adult woman who had mild COVID-19 (a few samples of this study predate the infection). Cell type and time point are not known. Here the CDR3 reads CASSVLAGGLSYEQYF. CDR3 nucleotide sequence: TGTGCCAGCAGTGTACTAGCGGGAGGCCTTTCCTACGAGCAGTACTTC.